The 29 T cell receptor beta chains below come from one sample, sequenced in a study of T cell changes during pregnancy in multiple sclerosis. TCRdb keeps only in-frame clones here, not all; method: immunoSEQ multiplex PCR. This sample has around 130,000 clones, with 93% found just once. This material consisted of peripheral blood, taken before pregnancy. These receptors all come from a female donor with multiple sclerosis, enrolled in a pregnancy study.

The chain uses TRBV9 and TRBJ1-4; unclear D gene. The germline V gene has CDR1 SGDLS and CDR2 YYNGEE. Between the trimmed V and J ends, which lost 1 base and 0 bases, there was a span of 7 bases. This CDR3 region has 15 residues. CDR3 nucleotides: TGTGCCAGCAGCGTAACGGGTGCAACTAATGAAAAACTGTTTTTT. Its protein product is CASSVTGATNEKLFF. Looking up the rest from reference TRBV9 and TRBJ1-4 gives the full variable domain: DSGVTQTPKHLITATGQRVTLRCSPRSGDLSVYWYQQSLDQGLQFLIQYYNGEERAKGNILERFSAQQFPDLHSELNLSSLELGDSALYFCASSVTGATNEKLFFGSGTQLSVL.

The chain joins TRBV30 to TRBJ1-6; no firm D call. Trimming took off 1 base at V and 0 bases at J, with 13 bases between the two ends. The CDR3 consists of 17 residues. Germline CDR1 GTSNPN, CDR2 SVGIG (reference sequence). CDR3 DNA: TGTGCCTGGAGTGAAGGACTATACAGCTCCTATAATTCACCCCTCCACTTT. This encodes CAWSEGLYSSYNSPLHF.

The chain carries TRBV7-3 and TRBJ2-3; possibly TRBD1 for D (5 bases). The V end was cut by 4 bases, the J end by 5 bases, with 16 bases between. The V gene's germline CDR1 is SGHTA and CDR2 FQGTGA. The CDR3 sequence is 15 residues long. The CDR3 DNA is TGTGCCAGCAGCTCTAGGGGCCTTCCCAGAGATACGCAGTATTTT. Translation gives CASSSRGLPRDTQYF.

The chain recombines TRBV5-6 with TRBJ2-7; D is undetermined. With 3 bases removed from V and 0 bases from J, the gap between germline ends came to 4 bases. CDR1 is SGHDT, CDR2 YYEEEE, per germline. The CDR3 has 12 residues. The CDR3 bases are TGTGCCAGCAGCTCGAGCTCCTACGAGCAGTACTTC. This sequence encodes CASSSSSYEQYF.

The rearrangement joins TRBV19 to TRBJ1-4; a weak D match, TRBD1 (6 bases). This CDR3 region has 13 residues. Trimming removed 3 bases from V and 5 bases from J, with 7 bases in between. Germline loops: CDR1 LNHDA, CDR2 SQIVND (reference sequence). The CDR3 DNA follows: TGTGCCAGTAGTATCGGACAGAATGAAAAACTGTTTTTT. This translates into CASSIGQNEKLFF.

The chain joins TRBV21-1 to TRBJ1-2; TRBD1 was called by the table and not checked on the DNA. TRBV21-1 is tagged as a pseudogene. CDR3 length: 19 amino acids. In nucleotides, the CDR3 is TGTGCCAGCCCAAAGGTGAGACCAGGGGGCACCTTAACGAACTATGGCTACACCTTC. Its translation is CASPKVRPGGTLTNYGYTF.

CDR3 loop: CASSFRTAGDGYEQYF. For the CDR3, the DNA is TGCGCCAGCAGCTTTCGTACAGCGGGAGATGGCTACGAGCAGTACTTC. The chain couples TRBV5-1 to TRBJ2-7; TRBD2 matches 8 bases. The V gene's germline CDR1 is SGHRS and CDR2 YFSETQ. V trimming: 2 bases; J trimming: 3 bases; junction bases outside the gene matches: 10. The CDR3 sequence is 16 residues long.

CDR3 nucleotide sequence: TGTGCCAGCAGCATACTAAGGACAGGGGGCCAAGAGACCCAGTACTTC. Amino acids: CASSILRTGGQETQYF. The V call is TRBV7-9, the J call TRBJ2-5; 10 bases are shared with TRBD1. The CDR3 has 16 residues. The junction had 7 bases not matched to a gene; V was cut back by 5 bases and J by 1 base. Per the germline V gene, CDR1 is SEHNR and CDR2 is FQNEAQ (reference sequence).

The chain uses TRBV6-1 and TRBJ2-2; possibly TRBD1 for D (5 bases). The CDR3 loop spans 16 amino acids. CDR1 is MNHNS and CDR2 is SASEGT in the germline V gene. V lost 1 base and J 4 bases, leaving 13 bases between the germline ends. CDR3 sequence: CASSEGSGPITGELFF. The DNA of the CDR3 is TGTGCCAGCAGTGAAGGGTCAGGGCCTATCACCGGGGAGCTGTTTTTT.

The V call is TRBV7-2, the J call TRBJ1-5; possible D gene TRBD1, 6 bases. CDR3 length: 15 amino acids. Germline CDR1 is SGHTA and CDR2 is FQGNSA. Trimming stripped 4 bases from V and 2 bases from J, with 12 bases between. CDR3 coding DNA: TGTGCCAGCAGCTCAGGGGAGATGGGCAATCAGCCCCAGCATTTT. Its translation is CASSSGEMGNQPQHF.

V is TRBV19 and J is TRBJ2-7; 7 positions match TRBD2. The J segment lost 0 bases and the V segment lost 4 bases, leaving 3 bases of the junction unmatched. The CDR3 is 14 residues long. The germline gives CDR1 LNHDA, CDR2 SQIVND (reference sequence). The CDR3 coding sequence is TGTGCCAGTAGTACTGGGGGGGGCTCCTACGAGCAGTACTTC. As protein: CASSTGGGSYEQYF. Full variable domain (remainder filled in from reference TRBV19 and TRBJ2-7): DGGITQSPKYLFRKEGQNVTLSCEQNLNHDAMYWYRQDPGQGLRLIYYSQIVNDFQKGDIAEGYSVSREKKESFPLTVTSAQKNPTAFYLCASSTGGGSYEQYFGPGTRLTVT.

The V gene is TRBV5-4, the J gene TRBJ2-5; TRBD1 matches 7 bases. Germline V CDR1 and CDR2: SGHNT, YYREEE (reference sequence). The trim removed 2 bases at V and 5 bases at J, leaving 9 bases unmatched. This CDR3 contains 15 residues. The CDR3 region has the DNA TGTGCCAGCAGCTTCCGACAGGGATTAGGGGAGACCCAGTACTTC. Amino acid sequence: CASSFRQGLGETQYF.

The rearrangement uses TRBV28 and TRBJ2-2; a weak D match, TRBD1 (6 bases). Looked up from germline, CDR1 is MDHEN and CDR2 is SYDVKM. The CDR3 has 13 residues. Trimming stripped 3 bases from V and 7 bases from J, with 9 bases between. This chain's CDR3 is CASSFTGFGELFF. As DNA, the CDR3 is TGTGCCAGCAGTTTCACAGGGTTCGGGGAGCTGTTTTTT.

The chain is built from TRBV2 and TRBJ1-6, with D maybe TRBD1 (5 bases). Per germline, CDR1 SNHLY and CDR2 FYNNEI. This CDR3 spans 16 amino acids. V lost 8 bases and J 9 bases, leaving 23 bases between the germline ends. In DNA, the CDR3 is TGTGCCAGCGAAGGGGACTTCTCATTTGGCGGTTCACCCCTCCACTTT. Translation gives CASEGDFSFGGSPLHF. Variable domain in full (rest from reference TRBV2 and TRBJ1-6): EPEVTQTPSHQVTQMGQEVILRCVPISNHLYFYWYRQILGQKVEFLVSFYNNEISEKSEIFDDQFSVERPDGSNFTLKIRSTKLEDSAMYFCASEGDFSFGGSPLHFGNGTRLTVT.

To note about this clone: Other DNA sequences in this specimen translate into the identical CDR3. The chain uses TRBV7-9 and TRBJ1-3; D is perhaps TRBD1 (5 bases). In germline, CDR1 is SEHNR, CDR2 FQNEAQ (reference sequence). Trimming shortened V by 5 bases and J by 0 bases, and 8 bases separated the two germline ends. CDR3 length: 14 amino acids. DNA of the CDR3: TGTGCCAGCAGCCCGGACATCTCTGGAAACACCATATATTTT. Its translation is CASSPDISGNTIYF.

J is TRBJ1-6 and V is TRBV2, with unresolved D. CDR1 is SNHLY and CDR2 is FYNNEI in the germline V gene. The CDR3 is made up of 14 amino acids. With 2 bases removed from V and 5 bases from J, the gap between germline ends came to 7 bases. The CDR3 DNA sequence: TGTGCCAGCAGTGAACGGGGAGATAATTCACCCCTCCACTTT. Residues: CASSERGDNSPLHF. Drawing the rest from reference TRBV2 and TRBJ1-6, the complete variable domain is EPEVTQTPSHQVTQMGQEVILRCVPISNHLYFYWYRQILGQKVEFLVSFYNNEISEKSEIFDDQFSVERPDGSNFTLKIRSTKLEDSAMYFCASSERGDNSPLHFGNGTRLTVT.

The gene calls are TRBV5-1 and TRBJ1-1, with a tentative D call TRBD1 (6 bases). The V end lost 2 bases, the J end lost 4 bases, and 15 bases lay between the germline ends. The CDR3 is 15 amino acids. Germline assignment: CDR1 SGHRS and CDR2 YFSETQ. The DNA for the CDR3 is TGCGCCAGCAGCTTATTAGGGGGTCATAGCACTGAAGCTTTCTTT. This codes for CASSLLGGHSTEAFF.

The genes are TRBV5-6 and TRBJ2-5; D remains ambiguous. The CDR3 length is 12 residues. Germline V gene data show CDR1 as SGHDT and CDR2 as YYEEEE. V was pared by 4 bases and J by 1 base, with 5 bases between. The CDR3 DNA follows: TGTGCCAGCAGCGACTCCCAAGAGACCCAGTACTTC. It encodes CASSDSQETQYF.

The genes are TRBV2 and TRBJ1-6; D not resolved. Germline V gene data show CDR1 as SNHLY and CDR2 as FYNNEI. CDR3 length equals 13 residues. V gave up 3 bases and J gave up 10 bases, with 10 bases separating them. This CDR3 is CASSEGRPSPLHF. The CDR3 DNA sequence: TGTGCCAGCAGTGAGGGCAGGCCCTCACCCCTCCACTTT.

The table lists this clone with a count of one. The chain joins TRBV29-1 to TRBJ1-2; 9 bases fit TRBD1. Germline CDR1 reads SQVTM; CDR2 reads ANQGSEA. There are 14 residues in the CDR3. The ends lost 5 bases at V and 4 bases at J; junction bases unmatched: 8. The CDR3 sequence: CSVPGTGIGYGYTF. CDR3 coding DNA: TGCAGCGTTCCCGGGACAGGGATAGGCTATGGCTACACCTTC.

V and J are TRBV30 and TRBJ1-2; the D is unclear. CDR3 length: 12 residues. Germline CDR1 GTSNPN, CDR2 SVGIG (reference sequence). The V end lost 0 bases, the J end lost 7 bases, and 9 bases lay between the germline ends. Here the CDR3 reads CAWSVRPVGYTF. The CDR3 nucleotides read TGTGCCTGGAGTGTACGCCCGGTTGGCTACACCTTC. The full variable domain, rest sourced from reference TRBV30 and TRBJ1-2, is SQTIHQWPATLVQPVGSPLSLECTVEGTSNPNLYWYRQAAGRGLQLLFYSVGIGQISSEVPQNLSASRPQDRQFILSSKKLLLSDSGFYLCAWSVRPVGYTFGSGTRLTVV.

V gene TRBV29-1 combines with J gene TRBJ2-3; D might be TRBD2 (5 bases). Trimming left V 4 bases short and J 0 bases short, with 17 bases between. The CDR3 extends over 16 amino acids. The germline CDR1 and CDR2 sequences are SQVTM and ANQGSEA. This CDR3 is CSVGYRLAYSTDTQYF. The CDR3, as DNA: TGCAGCGTTGGTTATCGGCTAGCCTACAGCACAGATACGCAGTATTTT.

The chain employs TRBV19 and TRBJ2-1; 8 positions match TRBD2. V shed 4 bases, J shed 9 bases, and the junction held 8 bases outside the gene matches. The length of the CDR3 is 14 residues. Germline V gene lookup returns CDR1 LNHDA and CDR2 SQIVND (reference sequence). CDR3 loop: CASSTTSGGGEQFF. DNA for the CDR3: TGTGCCAGTAGTACCACTAGCGGCGGGGGTGAGCAGTTCTTC.

V gene TRBV18 combines with J gene TRBJ2-3; 8 bases map to TRBD2. V lost 2 bases, J lost 4 bases, and 5 bases stayed unmatched. CDR1 is KGHSH, CDR2 LQKENI, per germline. This CDR3 is 15 amino acids long. DNA for the CDR3: TGTGCCAGCTCACCATCGGGAGCGGGGGCAGATACGCAGTATTTT. Its translation: CASSPSGAGADTQYF.

The CDR3 region has the DNA TGTGCCAGCAGTTTATGGTTTAGGGGCCTAGCGGCGAACACCGGGGAGCTGTTTTTT. Its protein product is CASSLWFRGLAANTGELFF. The V call is TRBV27, the J call TRBJ2-2, with TRBD2 matching over 7 bases. The CDR3 is 19 amino acids. Unmatched junction bases numbered 11, after V lost 1 base and J lost 0 bases. Per the germline V gene, CDR1 is MNHEY and CDR2 is SMNVEV (reference sequence).

The CDR3: CAISPSVQAKNIQYF. The CDR3 nucleotides read TGTGCCATCTCCCCAAGTGTGCAGGCCAAAAACATTCAGTACTTC. The rearrangement links TRBV10-3 to TRBJ2-4; D gene uncertain. V lost 8 bases to trimming and J lost 1 base, with 15 bases between them. CDR1 is ENHRY, CDR2 SYGVKD, per germline. This CDR3 spans 15 amino acids.

The V gene is TRBV2, the J gene TRBJ2-1; the D gene is possibly TRBD1 (6 bases). Per germline, CDR1 SNHLY and CDR2 FYNNEI. Trimming took 8 bases from V and 3 from J, leaving 17 bases between them. This CDR3 region has 15 residues. CDR3 nucleotides: TGTGCCAGCGCTTGGACAGAGCAGAGCTACAATGAGCAGTTCTTC. Its translation: CASAWTEQSYNEQFF.

This sequence joins TRBV14 and TRBJ2-7, with 9 bases that match TRBD1. Germline CDR1 SGHDN, CDR2 FVKESK. V shed 4 bases and J 0 bases; nucleotides not matched to a gene: 13. The CDR3 consists of 18 residues. The CDR3 nucleotides are TGTGCCAGCAGCCCCACCATTGGGACAGGGAAAAACTCCTACGAGCAGTACTTC. Protein: CASSPTIGTGKNSYEQYF.

V and J are TRBV27 and TRBJ2-1; D remains ambiguous. The CDR3 totals 13 residues. The germline V and J ends were trimmed by 3 bases and 5 bases, with 8 bases remaining between them. The germline gives CDR1 MNHEY, CDR2 SMNVEV (reference sequence). The CDR3 DNA reads TGTGCCAGCAGTTTGCGAAATGACAATGAGCAGTTCTTC. Translation gives CASSLRNDNEQFF.